This TCR beta chain is from a study of blood T cell repertoires in COVID-19. Study-wide background: Italy, Spain and the United States were the sources of the convalescent and acute COVID-19 samples. T cells, B-cell-depleted T cells, or PBMCs provided the cDNA or gDNA that served as material.

Authors' analysis steps: Amplification with reference gene primers provided the estimates of nucleated cell counts. Here immunoSEQ multiplex PCR was the method, and the copy in TCRdb shows in-frame clones only, minus some. That table furnishes V, J and clone size, whereas the DNA furnished D and trimming. The sample yields fewer than 200,000 clones, more than 60% seen once. The germline V gene has CDR1 SGHRS and CDR2 YFSETQ. J was trimmed by 3 bases and V by 4 bases; bases with no gene match: 3. There are 14 residues in the CDR3. The V and J genes are TRBV5-1 and TRBJ2-7, with 11 positions matching TRBD2. Sequencing used peripheral blood. The TCR originated in a man aged 70-80 years with acute or convalescent COVID-19. CDR3 nucleotides: TGCGCCAGCAGCGCGACTAGCGGGGACTACGAGCAGTACTTC. Protein sequence: CASSATSGDYEQYF.